This TCR beta chain was captured by sequencing in a study of OX40 agonist ivuxolimab in advanced cancers. Using immunoSEQ multiplex PCR, the repertoire was profiled, and TCRdb retains in-frame clones only, with some absent. The sample gives around 12,000 clones, approximately 74% of which show up once; 35% is in the top ten. V lost 5 bases and J lost 3, with 19 bases in between. Germline V gene sequence: CDR1 SEHNR, CDR2 FQNEAQ (reference sequence). This CDR3 region has 16 residues. Anyone with autoimmune disease history or systemic immunosuppression was excluded. The source of this sequence is an adult with an advanced solid tumor such as melanoma, head and neck, liver or kidney cancer. This rearrangement joins TRBV7-9 to TRBJ1-2, with TRBD1 as a possible D gene (5 bases). Source: CD4+ or CD8+ T cells sorted from blood, taken in a trial of the OX40 agonist ivuxolimab. The CDR3 here is CASSATTARDYYGYTF. CDR3 DNA sequence: TGTGCCAGCAGCGCGACGACAGCAAGAGATTACTATGGCTACACCTTC.